Listed here are 18 T cell receptor beta chains from one sample, sequenced in a study of early T cells in non-severe SARS-CoV-2 infection. TCRdb used MiXCR to reprocess the 5' RACE reads, holding one entry per CDR3 protein. The sample holds 55,000 to 85,000 distinct CDR3 sequences, approximately 11% seen once. Source: whole blood, taken at baseline. The receptors originated from an adult who was a healthcare worker with PCR-confirmed SARS-CoV-2 infection or an uninfected control (not recorded which).

The V call is TRBV7-2, the J call TRBJ2-6; D is uncertain. V was pared by 5 bases and J by 0 bases, with 5 bases between. The length of the CDR3 is 14 residues. Germline V lookup: CDR1 SGHTA, CDR2 FQGNSA. The CDR3 DNA sequence: TGTGCCAGCAGCGCTAACTCTGGGGCCAACGTCCTGACTTTC. It encodes CASSANSGANVLTF.

V gene TRBV6-2 or TRBV6-3 combines with J gene TRBJ1-2; 9 bases line up with TRBD1. The CDR3 has 14 residues. The trim removed 6 bases at V and 2 bases at J, leaving 4 bases unmatched. Per germline, CDR1 MNHEY and CDR2 SVGEGT. The CDR3 DNA follows: TGTGCCAGCAGGTCCGGGACAGGGAACTATGGCTACACCTTC. It translates to CASRSGTGNYGYTF.

The V and J genes are TRBV20-1 and TRBJ2-5; D possibly corresponds to TRBD1 (5 bases). V lost 0 bases, J lost 7 bases, and 12 bases lay in between. The CDR3 extends over 13 amino acids. Germline V gene lookup returns CDR1 DFQATT and CDR2 SNEGSKA (reference sequence). The CDR3 DNA reads TGCAGTGCTAGAGATACCACAGGCACGACCCAGTACTTC. It yields the protein CSARDTTGTTQYF.

The chain has TRBV5-1 and TRBJ2-3; D might be TRBD1 (6 bases). Trimming removed 6 bases at V and 2 bases at J, with 16 bases between. The CDR3 runs to 15 residues. Germline loops: CDR1 SGHRS, CDR2 YFSETQ. In DNA form, the CDR3 reads TGCGCCAGCACCGAGACAGGCGGAAACACAGATACGCAGTATTTT. The encoded protein is CASTETGGNTDTQYF.

This clonotype was recorded at least ten times. This chain joins TRBV12-3 or TRBV12-4 and TRBJ2-7, with 9 bases fitting TRBD1. Losses at the gene ends were 4 bases for V and 3 bases for J; bases not matched to a gene: 13. There are 17 residues in the CDR3. The DNA for the CDR3 is TGTGCCAGCAGTTCACCACCCGGCGGGGACAGGGACTACGAGCAGTACTTC. Amino acids: CASSSPPGGDRDYEQYF.

The V and J genes are TRBV3-1 and TRBJ2-3; D is perhaps TRBD1 (6 bases). Germline CDR1 reads LGHDT; CDR2 reads YNNKEL (reference sequence). CDR3 size: 14 residues. Trimming cost V 1 base and J 1 base, with 6 bases left between them. CDR3 region: CASSQAGGTDTQYF. The CDR3 bases are TGTGCCAGCAGCCAAGCAGGGGGCACAGATACGCAGTATTTT.

In this sample, this clonotype turned up a few times. V gene TRBV24-1 combines with J gene TRBJ2-1; D gene ambiguous. Per germline, CDR1 KGHDR and CDR2 SFDVKD. V gave up 4 bases and J gave up 7 bases, with 16 bases separating them. This CDR3 has 15 residues. In DNA form, the CDR3 reads TGTGCCACCAGTGACCAAGCGATGTCGGGTAATGAGCAGTTCTTC. Encoded protein: CATSDQAMSGNEQFF.

The table lists this clonotype with a few counts. This chain links TRBV7-8 with TRBJ1-3; 7 bases match TRBD1. Losses at the gene ends were 11 bases for V and 0 bases for J; bases not matched to a gene: 7. CDR1 is SGHVS and CDR2 is FQNEAQ in the germline V gene. CDR3 length: 14 residues. CDR3 DNA: TGTGCCGCGACGACAGGGATCTCTGGAAACACCATATATTTT. Amino acid sequence: CAATTGISGNTIYF.

This clonotype was counted many times. V gene TRBV29-1 combines with J gene TRBJ2-1; the D is unclear. The V gene lost 3 bases and the J gene lost 4 bases, with 16 bases spanning the gap. CDR1 and CDR2 (germline): SQVTM, ANQGSEA. The CDR3 has 15 residues. CDR3 region: CSVDGTPAGYNEQFF. The CDR3 DNA reads TGCAGCGTTGATGGAACGCCCGCAGGTTACAATGAGCAGTTCTTC.

This clonotype was seen at least ten times. The V and J genes are TRBV28 and TRBJ1-1; no clear D gene. This CDR3 comprises 15 residues. Trimming cost V 6 bases and J 5 bases, with 19 bases left between them. Germline-derived CDR1 and CDR2 are MDHEN and SYDVKM. As DNA, the CDR3 is TGTGCCAGCAGAGCCGGTACGATCGAGTGGACTGAAGCTTTCTTT. Encoded protein: CASRAGTIEWTEAFF.

This clonotype was found many times. This sequence joins TRBV5-1 and TRBJ2-7, with TRBD1 as a possible D gene (5 bases). There are 14 residues in the CDR3. Germline loops: CDR1 SGHRS, CDR2 YFSETQ. Deletions cut 5 bases from V and 2 bases from J, with 14 bases between. The CDR3 is CASSWSTGTYEQYF. CDR3 coding DNA: TGCGCCAGCAGTTGGAGTACAGGAACCTACGAGCAGTACTTC.

This clonotype was observed many times. The chain carries TRBV12-3 or TRBV12-4 and TRBJ2-2; 15 bases match TRBD2. This CDR3 comprises 16 residues. The V gene end was trimmed by 5 bases and the J gene end by 6 bases; junction bases not matched to a gene: 4. The CDR3 DNA reads as TGTGCCAGCAGTCCGGGACTAGCGGGAGGCCCCGGGGAGCTGTTTTTT. As protein: CASSPGLAGGPGELFF.

This clonotype was seen repeatedly, ten times or more. It is unclear where the CDR3 begins or ends on the DNA, so no DNA is shown, and the CDR3 is as TCRdb lists it. The V and J genes are TRBV27 and TRBJ2-6; the D call TRBD2 from the table was never checked on the DNA. Germline CDR1 is MNHEY and CDR2 is SMNVEV (reference sequence). The CDR3 extends over 19 residues, inclusive of both ends. Here the CDR3 reads CASSPGDSNPTFGANVLTF.

This clonotype came up a few times. The chain carries TRBV28 and TRBJ1-5, with D tentatively TRBD1 (5 bases). Germline values: CDR1 MDHEN, CDR2 SYDVKM. The CDR3 has 16 amino acids. The ends were cut back, 5 bases at V and 1 base at J, with 15 bases in the middle. CDR3 protein: CASSPRGTGSNQPQHF. The CDR3 bases are TGTGCCAGCAGTCCCCGCGGGACGGGAAGCAATCAGCCCCAGCATTTT.

The chain couples TRBV2 to TRBJ2-7; the D call may be TRBD1 or TRBD2 (5 bases each). Deletions cut 5 bases from V and 0 bases from J, with 11 bases between. Per the germline V gene, CDR1 is SNHLY and CDR2 is FYNNEI. This CDR3 is 14 amino acids long. CDR3 in amino acids: CASSQGPISYEQYF. In DNA, the CDR3 is TGTGCCAGCAGTCAGGGACCAATCTCCTACGAGCAGTACTTC.

This clonotype was detected a few times. DNA for the CDR3: TGCAGCGTCGGACATCTTAATACAGATACGCAGTATTTT. This encodes CSVGHLNTDTQYF. The chain couples TRBV29-1 to TRBJ2-3; D is perhaps TRBD1 (5 bases). This CDR3 has 13 amino acids. Germline lookup yields CDR1 SQVTM and CDR2 ANQGSEA. Trimming shortened V by 6 bases and J by 3 bases, and 13 bases separated the two germline ends.

This clonotype was observed at least ten times. This chain connects TRBV10-3 to TRBJ2-2; 10 bases line up with TRBD2. V shed 0 bases and J 3 bases; nucleotides not matched to a gene: 7. Germline CDR1 ENHRY, CDR2 SYGVKD. The length of the CDR3 is 18 residues. CDR3 in DNA: TGTGCCATCAGTGAGTCGGGTAGCGGGAGGCCCTACACCGGGGAGCTGTTTTTT. Translating it yields CAISESGSGRPYTGELFF.

Ten or more counts support this clonotype. The rearrangement links TRBV6-2 or TRBV6-3 to TRBJ2-5, with TRBD2 as a possible D gene (6 bases). Germline V gene lookup returns CDR1 MNHEY and CDR2 SVGEGT. Trimming shortened V by 0 bases and J by 5 bases, and 10 bases separated the two germline ends. The CDR3 spans 14 residues. The CDR3 loop reads CASSYSGGRETQYF. The CDR3 DNA sequence: TGTGCCAGCAGTTACTCCGGGGGACGCGAGACCCAGTACTTC.